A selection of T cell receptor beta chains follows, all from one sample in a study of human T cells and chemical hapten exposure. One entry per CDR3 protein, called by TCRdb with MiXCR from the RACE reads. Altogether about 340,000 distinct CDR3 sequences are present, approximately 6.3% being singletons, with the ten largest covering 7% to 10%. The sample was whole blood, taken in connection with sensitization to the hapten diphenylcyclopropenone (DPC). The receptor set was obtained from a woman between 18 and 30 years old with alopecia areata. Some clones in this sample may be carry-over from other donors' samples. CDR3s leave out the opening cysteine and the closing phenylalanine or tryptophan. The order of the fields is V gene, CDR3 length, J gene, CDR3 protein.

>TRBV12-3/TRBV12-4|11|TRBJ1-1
ASSFKGGTEAF
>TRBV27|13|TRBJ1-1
ASSLTPGSGGLAF
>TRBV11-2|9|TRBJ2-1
ASSFYNEQF
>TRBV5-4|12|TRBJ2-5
VSSLFSFQETQY
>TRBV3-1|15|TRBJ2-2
ASSQEDRTGYTGELF
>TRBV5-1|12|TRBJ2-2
ASSPTTDAGELF
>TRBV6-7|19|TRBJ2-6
ASSYSCRWTPTSSGANVLT
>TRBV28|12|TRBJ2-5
ATEDLGGQETQY
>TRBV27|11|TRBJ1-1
ASSSGIGVGAF
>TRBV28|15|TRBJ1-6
ASSSIQGAFSNSPLH